The 27 T cell receptor beta chains in this list originate from one sample, sequenced in a study of tumor-infiltrating lymphocytes in primary liver carcinoma. The template, roughly 0.45 ug total RNA, yielded TCR beta cDNA made with a constant-region primer. Slightly modified ARM-PCR with three nested multiplex PCR rounds yielded TCR beta libraries. Researchers ran the first two PCR rounds for ten to eleven cycles each with TRBV1-TRBV30 forward primers and a C-beta reverse primer. MiXCR, applied by TCRdb to the multiplex PCR reads, yields one record per CDR3 protein. The sample lists roughly 330,000 distinct CDR3 sequences; around three fifths were seen once. The researchers obtained blood RNA from unsorted whole blood and also extracted germline DNA. Specimen: peripheral blood. These receptors were obtained from a man between 35 and 55 years old with primary liver carcinoma and hepatitis B virus infection.

The rearrangement links TRBV29-1 to TRBJ1-2; D is perhaps TRBD1 (5 bases). Germline assignment: CDR1 SQVTM and CDR2 ANQGSEA. V was cut by 7 bases and J by 8 bases, with 20 bases left in between. The CDR3 runs to 13 residues. The CDR3 is CSAVRGGFYGYTF. The CDR3 DNA sequence: TGCAGCGCTGTACGGGGGGGGTTTTACGGCTACACCTTC.

A remark on this clonotype: The junction shows a germline mismatch at one end, possibly a read error. This chain uses TRBV11-2 with TRBJ1-1; tentative D call: TRBD1 (6 bases). CDR1 is SGHAT and CDR2 is FQNNGV in the germline V gene. The CDR3 is made up of 16 amino acids. DNA for the CDR3: TGTGCCATCAGCCGTGGGGCTCAGGGGTTCGACACTGAAGCTTTCTTT. It translates to CAISRGAQGFDTEAFF.

This clonotype was picked up one time. At one boundary the junction diverges from the germline segment, which might be a read error. V usage is TRBV11-2 and J usage is TRBJ2-1; no clear D gene. The CDR3 sequence is 15 residues long. From germline, CDR1 is SGHAT and CDR2 FQNNGV. CDR3 residues: CATSLTRSSYNEQFF. For the CDR3, the DNA is TGCGCCACCAGCCTGACACGGAGCTCCTACAATGAGCAGTTCTTC.

Notes on this clonotype: One base away lies a much larger clone, so this may be a sequencing read error. This chain links TRBV6-5 with TRBJ1-2, with D unclear. The CDR3 totals 12 residues. Germline CDR1 and CDR2: MNHEY and SVGAGI. The chain's CDR3 is CANSYLDGGFHF. The DNA of the CDR3 is TGTGCCAACAGTTACTTGGACGGCGGGTTCCACTTC.

This clonotype was observed once. A read error may produce the germline difference seen at one junction end. The genes are TRBV11-2 and TRBJ2-7, with D unresolved. This CDR3 comprises 14 residues. From germline, CDR1 is SGHAT and CDR2 FQNNGV. The CDR3 spells CASSLGHSSYEQNF. CDR3 in DNA: TGTGCCAGCAGCTTGGGTCACAGTTCGTACGAGCAGAACTTC.

Concerning this clonotype itself: A junction end diverges from the germline sequence, so it may reflect a read error. This chain joins TRBV11-2 and TRBJ2-4; no definite D call. Germline V CDR1 and CDR2: SGHAT, FQNNGV. CDR3 length: 16 residues. CDR3 in DNA: TGTGCCAGCAGCTTAGTATGGGATCTCTCCAAAAACATTCAGTATTTC. It translates to CASSLVWDLSKNIQYF.

This clonotype was found many times. The gene calls are TRBV29-1 and TRBJ2-1; no reliable D call. CDR1 and CDR2 (germline): SQVTM, ANQGSEA. Trimming stripped 4 bases from V and 0 bases from J, with 10 bases between. The CDR3 covers 14 residues. CDR3 bases: TGCAGCGTTGTGGTCCCGAGCTCCTACAATGAGCAGTTCTTC. It codes for CSVVVPSSYNEQFF.

V usage is TRBV28 and J usage is TRBJ1-5; 11 bases line up with TRBD1. The CDR3 runs 14 residues. Germline assignment: CDR1 MDHEN and CDR2 SYDVKM. The J segment lost 5 bases and the V segment lost 3 bases, leaving 0 bases of the junction unmatched. The CDR3 loop is CASSLDRGHQPQHF. Written as DNA, the CDR3 is TGTGCCAGCAGTTTGGACAGGGGGCATCAGCCCCAGCATTTT.

This clonotype was seen a handful of times. The chain uses TRBV5-6 and TRBJ2-7, with TRBD2 identical over 7 bases. CDR3 length: 15 amino acids. J lost 5 bases, V lost 4 bases, and 12 bases had no gene match. Germline lookup yields CDR1 SGHDT and CDR2 YYEEEE. This chain's CDR3 is CASSTHLRAGDEQYF. The CDR3 DNA reads TGTGCCAGCAGCACGCACCTTCGGGCGGGAGACGAGCAGTACTTC.

In the case of this clonotype: The junction departs from germline at one end; a sequencing error may be responsible. CDR3 bases: TGCGCCAGCAGCAGGACACAAGAGACCCCGTACTTC. Its translation: CASSRTQETPYF. The genes are TRBV5-1 and TRBJ2-5, with a tentative D call TRBD1 (5 bases). In germline, CDR1 is SGHRS, CDR2 YFSETQ. This CDR3 is 12 amino acids long. The variable domain in full, completed from reference TRBV5-1 and TRBJ2-5, reads KAGVTQTPRYLIKTRGQQVTLSCSPISGHRSVSWYQQTPGQGLQFLFEYFSETQRNKGNFPGRFSGRQFSNSRSEMNVSTLELGDSALYLCASSRTQETPYFGPGTRLLVL.

Concerning this clonotype: A read error may account for a junction end that differs from germline. This chain connects TRBV10-3 to TRBJ1-2, with D possibly TRBD1 on 5 matching bases. This CDR3 is 14 amino acids long. The germline CDR1 and CDR2 sequences are ENHRY and SYGVKD. The CDR3 DNA reads TGTGCCATCAGTCCCGACAGATTTGACTATGGCTTCACCTTC. This sequence encodes CAISPDRFDYGFTF.

Turning to this clonotype: A much larger clone differs from this one at a single base, so this may be a read error. This chain uses TRBV6-2 or TRBV6-3 with TRBJ2-1, with D maybe TRBD2 (6 bases). V gave up 2 bases and J gave up 9 bases, with 8 bases separating them. This CDR3 is built from 12 residues. Germline-derived CDR1 and CDR2 are MNHEY and SVGEGT. CDR3 amino acids: CASSYGGFEQFF. The DNA of the CDR3 is TGTGCCAGCAGTTACGGGGGGTTTGAGCAGTTCTTC.

V gene TRBV11-2 combines with J gene TRBJ2-2; 14 nucleotides agree with TRBD2. This CDR3 is 15 amino acids long. The trim removed 11 bases at V and 4 bases at J, leaving 6 bases unmatched. Germline V CDR1 and CDR2: SGHAT, FQNNGV. CDR3 sequence reads: CAGSGTSGSTGELFF. DNA for the CDR3: TGTGCCGGTAGCGGGACTAGCGGGAGCACCGGGGAGCTGTTTTTT.

Only a few counts were recorded for this clonotype. The CDR3 sequence: CASSFGQRAYNEQFF. The DNA for the CDR3 is TGTGCCAGCAGCTTTGGACAGAGGGCCTACAATGAGCAGTTCTTC. The gene calls are TRBV11-2 and TRBJ2-1; TRBD1 is a possible D gene (6 bases). The CDR3 consists of 15 residues. Germline CDR1 and CDR2: SGHAT and FQNNGV. V was shortened by 3 bases and J by 2 bases, with 11 bases between the two germline ends.

This clonotype was recorded only once. The chain is built from TRBV24-1 and TRBJ2-1; 8 bases align to TRBD2. Germline V gene sequence: CDR1 KGHDR, CDR2 SFDVKD. V lost 3 bases to trimming and J lost 2 bases; unmatched junction nucleotides: 8. CDR3 length equals 17 residues. DNA for the CDR3: TGTGCCACCAGTGATCCCGACAGCGGGAGTACCTACAATGAGCAGTTCTTC. As protein: CATSDPDSGSTYNEQFF.

Details on this clonotype: A read error may produce the germline difference seen at one junction end. This sequence joins TRBV28 and TRBJ2-2; weak D call: TRBD1 (6 bases). The CDR3 runs to 13 residues. Germline V lookup: CDR1 MDHEN, CDR2 SYDVKM. The CDR3 DNA is TGTGCCAGCAGTTCACAGGGCACCGAGGAGCTGTTTTTT. Its protein is CASSSQGTEELFF.

Concerning this clonotype itself: This may be a read error, as it is one base from a much larger clone. The chain employs TRBV6-5 and TRBJ1-1; D is unresolved. V was clipped by 7 bases and J by 6 bases, with 15 bases between them. Per the germline V gene, CDR1 is MNHEY and CDR2 is SVGAGI. There are 13 residues in the CDR3. CDR3 amino acids: CASTISKDSEAFF. The DNA of the CDR3 is TGTGCCAGCACCATAAGCAAAGACTCTGAAGCTTTCTTT.

Note on this clonotype: The junction and the germline gene differ at one end; a read error may be behind it. This sequence joins TRBV11-2 and TRBJ2-7, with 12 bases identical to TRBD2. CDR3 length: 17 residues. Germline lookup yields CDR1 SGHAT and CDR2 FQNNGV. The CDR3 DNA reads as TGTGCCATCAGCTTAGATTTAGGTCGACTAGCGGGAGACGAGCTGTACTTC. Translation gives CAISLDLGRLAGDELYF.

As to this clonotype: With a much larger clone just one base away, this may be a read error. The V and J genes are TRBV6-5 and TRBJ2-7; possible D gene TRBD2, 5 bases. V was clipped by 6 bases and J by 5 bases, with 20 bases between them. Germline CDR1 is MNHEY and CDR2 is SVGAGI. The length of the CDR3 is 15 residues. This CDR3 reads CASRPIARGSHEQYF. DNA of the CDR3: TGTGCCAGCAGGCCTATAGCGAGAGGGTCCCACGAGCAGTACTTC.

CDR3 sequence reads: CASSPSTVSSYNSPLHF. The CDR3 nucleotides read TGTGCCAGCAGCCCCTCGACTGTGAGCTCCTATAATTCACCCCTCCACTTT. V gene TRBV11-2 combines with J gene TRBJ1-6; D is unclear. The CDR3 has 17 residues. Trimming pared 5 bases from V and 0 bases from J, leaving 14 bases between. Germline V CDR1 and CDR2: SGHAT, FQNNGV.

About this clonotype: A read error may produce the germline difference seen at one junction end. The chain uses TRBV11-1 and TRBJ1-1; possibly TRBD1 for D (5 bases). CDR3 length equals 14 residues. From germline, CDR1 is SGHAT and CDR2 FQDESV (reference sequence). As DNA, the CDR3 is TGTGCCAGCAGCTTAGTGACCGGGGGAACTGAAGCTTTCTTC. Translation: CASSLVTGGTEAFF.

The chain employs TRBV28 and TRBJ1-6, with TRBD1 as a possible D gene (5 bases). The CDR3 extends over 13 amino acids. Trimming pared 3 bases from V and 8 bases from J, leaving 8 bases between. Per germline, CDR1 MDHEN and CDR2 SYDVKM. For the CDR3, the DNA is TGTGCCAGCAGTTTGACAGTCGATTCACCCCTCCACTTT. Protein sequence: CASSLTVDSPLHF.

Of note for this clonotype: An end of the junction does not agree with germline; a read error may underlie this. The CDR3 DNA is TGTGCCAGCAGCGCCAGGGCCTGCTCCTACGAGCAATACTTC. Translation: CASSARACSYEQYF. This chain uses TRBV11-1 with TRBJ2-7; a weak D match, TRBD1 (5 bases). This CDR3 comprises 14 residues. Germline V gene sequence: CDR1 SGHAT, CDR2 FQDESV (reference sequence).

CDR3 sequence reads: CASSGGVGLTDTQYF. As DNA, the CDR3 is TGTGCCAGCAGCGGAGGTGTGGGTTTGACAGATACGCAGTATTTT. This chain links TRBV11-1 with TRBJ2-3, with D perhaps TRBD2 (5 bases). Germline loops: CDR1 SGHAT, CDR2 FQDESV (reference sequence). V lost 5 bases and J lost 3, with 15 bases in between. The length of the CDR3 is 15 residues.

The table lists this clonotype with many counts. This chain uses TRBV12-3 or TRBV12-4 with TRBJ1-5; no definite D call. Trimming took off 6 bases at V and 2 bases at J, with 8 bases between the two ends. The CDR3 extends over 13 amino acids. In nucleotides, the CDR3 is TGTGCCAGCAGCGTCGGGGGCAATCAGCCCCAGCATTTT. Amino acid sequence: CASSVGGNQPQHF.

This clonotype was seen a handful of times. This chain joins TRBV6-2 or TRBV6-3 and TRBJ1-2; no clear D. The CDR3 length is 14 residues. V was pared by 2 bases and J by 6 bases, with 13 bases between. In germline, CDR1 is MNHEY, CDR2 SVGEGT. The CDR3, as DNA: TGTGCCAGCAGTTACGGGATAATAAGGCATGGCTACACCTTC. It encodes CASSYGIIRHGYTF.

The chain has TRBV11-2 and TRBJ2-1; D not certain. Looked up from germline, CDR1 is SGHAT and CDR2 is FQNNGV. V was clipped by 3 bases and J by 10 bases, with 16 bases between them. CDR3 size: 14 residues. The chain's CDR3 is CASSLDPSSYEQFF. CDR3 bases: TGTGCCAGCAGCTTGGACCCGTCCAGTTACGAGCAGTTCTTC.